This is a list of T cell receptor beta chains from one sample in a study of blood T cell repertoires in COVID-19. Profiling relied on immunoSEQ multiplex PCR, and the TCRdb table lists in-frame clones only, not all of them. This table has about 230,000 clones, approximately 84% appearing once. Sequencing was carried out using PBMCs or T cells enriched from blood (not recorded which). These TCRs come from a man aged 18 to 30 who had recovered from COVID-19. Both conserved end residues are part of each CDR3. Each record gives: V gene, J gene, CDR3 protein.

v_call: TRBV7-6; j_call: TRBJ2-1; cdr3_aa: CASSLQSSEQFF
v_call: TRBV5-8; j_call: TRBJ1-5; cdr3_aa: CASRGPREGQPQHF
v_call: TRBV7-6; j_call: TRBJ1-6; cdr3_aa: CASSPQRAGISYNSPLHF
v_call: TRBV11-2; j_call: TRBJ1-4; cdr3_aa: CASSPMYSDTKSKRLFF
v_call: TRBV4-2; j_call: TRBJ2-1; cdr3_aa: CASSQDMTSGSNSYNEQFF
v_call: TRBV28; j_call: TRBJ1-4; cdr3_aa: CASSISGQGNEKLFF
v_call: TRBV19; j_call: TRBJ1-5; cdr3_aa: CASRTPGQTINQPQHF
v_call: TRBV18; j_call: TRBJ2-2; cdr3_aa: CASSPGQGMGTTGELFF
v_call: TRBV3-1/TRBV3-2; j_call: TRBJ1-6; cdr3_aa: CASSQAGQGPGSPLHF
v_call: TRBV29-1; j_call: TRBJ2-2; cdr3_aa: CSVDGGQGNTGELFF
v_call: TRBV11-2; j_call: TRBJ1-2; cdr3_aa: CATRTAENYGYTF